Shown below are 16 T cell receptor beta chains from a single sample sequenced in a study of Graves' ophthalmopathy and Graves' hyperthyroidism. Amplification from RNA transcripts yielded the TCR beta CDR3 regions. The first round was an RT-PCR with HTBI primers, and the second round was a multiplex PCR. TCRdb itself ran the multiplex PCR reads through MiXCR, one entry per CDR3 protein. Among around 400,000 distinct CDR3 sequences listed, about a sixth were seen once. Sequenced material: peripheral blood. All receptors derive from a woman younger than 35 with Graves' ophthalmopathy.

The J gene is TRBJ2-7, the V gene TRBV19; D may be TRBD2 (5 bases). The V gene lost 5 bases and the J gene lost 0 bases, with 8 bases spanning the gap. CDR1 LNHDA and CDR2 SQIVND come from the germline V gene (reference sequence). The CDR3 is 13 residues long. CDR3 sequence reads: CASSSGNSYEQYF. DNA for the CDR3: TGTGCCAGTAGTTCCGGGAACTCCTACGAGCAGTACTTC.

This clonotype was seen repeatedly, ten times or more. V is TRBV7-2 and J is TRBJ2-7, with D maybe TRBD2 (5 bases). V was pared by 2 bases and J by 6 bases, with 17 bases between. The germline V gene has CDR1 SGHTA and CDR2 FQGNSA. This CDR3 contains 15 residues. The CDR3 nucleotides read TGTGCCAGCAGCTTATTTTTCGGTAGCGAGGGCGAGCAGTACTTC. Translating it yields CASSLFFGSEGEQYF.

The rearrangement uses TRBV24-1 and TRBJ1-5; 7 nucleotides agree with TRBD1. V shed 8 bases, J shed 9 bases, and the junction held 6 bases outside the gene matches. The CDR3 is 12 amino acids. Germline CDR1 is KGHDR and CDR2 is SFDVKD. The CDR3 is CATTDRRGPQHF. The CDR3 coding sequence is TGTGCCACCACGGACAGGCGGGGGCCCCAGCATTTT.

This clonotype was detected many times. The chain employs TRBV27 and TRBJ2-5, with TRBD1 identical over 7 bases. The CDR3 spans 11 residues. The V and J ends lost 8 bases and 4 bases, in that order; junction bases with no gene match: 1. The V gene's germline CDR1 is MNHEY and CDR2 SMNVEV (reference sequence). CDR3 in DNA: TGTGCCAGCGGGACAGTAGAGACCCAGTACTTC. The encoded protein is CASGTVETQYF.

With regard to this clonotype: At one end the junction does not follow the germline gene, possibly because of a read error. The chain employs TRBV30 and TRBJ1-5; D gene ambiguous. Per germline, CDR1 GTSNPN and CDR2 SVGIG (reference sequence). The CDR3 loop spans 12 amino acids. The CDR3, as DNA: TGTGCCTGGAGTGTAGGTGGAGGGCCCCGGCATTTT. It is translated as CAWSVGGGPRHF.

This clonotype was counted many times. The V gene is TRBV30, the J gene TRBJ2-7, with D unresolved. There are 12 residues in the CDR3. The V end lost 3 bases, the J end lost 1 base, and 7 bases lay between the germline ends. Germline loops: CDR1 GTSNPN, CDR2 SVGIG (reference sequence). The CDR3 spells CAWRGSSYEQYF. The CDR3 nucleotides are TGTGCCTGGAGGGGCAGTTCCTACGAGCAGTACTTC. Full variable domain (outside the CDR3, taken from reference TRBV30 and TRBJ2-7): SQTIHQWPATLVQPVGSPLSLECTVEGTSNPNLYWYRQAAGRGLQLLFYSVGIGQISSEVPQNLSASRPQDRQFILSSKKLLLSDSGFYLCAWRGSSYEQYFGPGTRLTVT.

This clonotype was seen many times. V and J are TRBV6-5 and TRBJ2-7, with TRBD1 identical over 7 bases. V lost 0 bases to trimming and J lost 3 bases; unmatched junction nucleotides: 8. Germline CDR1 reads MNHEY; CDR2 reads SVGAGI. CDR3 length equals 16 residues. The DNA of the CDR3 is TGTGCCAGCAGTTACTCGATACAAGGGGGCAGCTACGAGCAGTACTTC. Translation: CASSYSIQGGSYEQYF.

This clonotype has at least ten counts. The chain uses TRBV25-1 and TRBJ1-1; 8 bases map to TRBD1. The CDR3 is made up of 15 amino acids. CDR1 is MGHDK, CDR2 SYGVNS, per germline. Germline trimming cut 2 bases from V and 6 bases from J; bases unmatched to any gene: 8. CDR3 nucleotides: TGTGCCAGCAGTGAAGGCGGACAGGGAGGACCTGAAGCTTTCTTT. It yields the protein CASSEGGQGGPEAFF.

Only a few counts were recorded for this clonotype. The CDR3 protein is CASSVDGRRFFSGANVLTF. In nucleotides, the CDR3 is TGTGCCAGCAGCGTAGACGGTAGGCGGTTCTTCTCTGGGGCCAACGTCCTGACTTTC. The gene calls are TRBV9 and TRBJ2-6; D gene ambiguous. Germline-derived CDR1 and CDR2 are SGDLS and YYNGEE. V was trimmed by 0 bases and J by 0 bases, leaving 16 bases between them. The CDR3 extends over 19 amino acids. Complete variable domain (other parts from reference TRBV9 and TRBJ2-6): DSGVTQTPKHLITATGQRVTLRCSPRSGDLSVYWYQQSLDQGLQFLIQYYNGEERAKGNILERFSAQQFPDLHSELNLSSLELGDSALYFCASSVDGRRFFSGANVLTFGAGSRLTVL.

The chain uses TRBV6-1 and TRBJ2-7; either TRBD1 or TRBD2 may fit D (5 bases each). There are 15 residues in the CDR3. V lost 7 bases and J 0 bases, leaving 16 bases between the germline ends. Germline loops: CDR1 MNHNS, CDR2 SASEGT. The CDR3: CASIHGTASSYEQYF. CDR3 DNA: TGTGCCAGCATACATGGGACGGCGAGCTCCTACGAGCAGTACTTC.

This clonotype was counted at least ten times. The chain combines TRBV6-2 or TRBV6-3 with TRBJ1-6, with D possibly matching TRBD1 (5 bases). The CDR3 contains 14 residues. Trimming shortened V by 8 bases and J by 10 bases, and 18 bases separated the two germline ends. Germline lookup yields CDR1 MNHEY and CDR2 SVGEGT. The CDR3 sequence is CASDPGGIRSPLHF. CDR3 nucleotides: TGTGCCAGCGACCCGGGGGGAATTCGGTCACCCCTCCACTTT.

This clonotype was counted many times. The chain carries TRBV12-5 and TRBJ1-1, with a weak D call TRBD1 (6 bases). V gave up 1 base and J gave up 5 bases, with 17 bases separating them. Germline CDR1 reads LGHNT; CDR2 reads FRNRAP. The CDR3 consists of 16 residues. The CDR3 protein is CASGLGPGVGATEAFF. The DNA of the CDR3 is TGTGCTAGTGGTTTGGGCCCAGGGGTGGGAGCGACTGAAGCTTTCTTT.

This clonotype has at least ten counts. The chain carries TRBV11-2 and TRBJ1-1, with 9 bases that match TRBD1. The CDR3 sequence is 17 residues long. V lost 3 bases, J lost 1 base, and 9 bases stayed unmatched. In germline, CDR1 is SGHAT, CDR2 FQNNGV. This chain's CDR3 is CASSFGTGRIGNTEAFF. The CDR3 nucleotides read TGTGCCAGCAGCTTCGGGACAGGGAGGATTGGGAACACTGAAGCTTTCTTT.

This clonotype was detected many times. This sequence joins TRBV4-3 and TRBJ2-7; 8 bases line up with TRBD1. The CDR3 loop spans 15 amino acids. The J segment lost 5 bases and the V segment lost 1 base, leaving 7 bases of the junction unmatched. Germline CDR1 and CDR2: LGHNA and YSLEER. CDR3 DNA: TGCGCCAGCAGCCAAGGGACAGGGCAAGATGACGAGCAGTACTTC. This translates into CASSQGTGQDDEQYF.

This clonotype has a count of ten or more. The V call is TRBV7-9, the J call TRBJ2-2; D remains ambiguous. CDR3 length: 13 amino acids. The germline V gene has CDR1 SEHNR and CDR2 FQNEAQ (reference sequence). V was cut by 2 bases and J by 7 bases, with 8 bases left in between. CDR3 sequence (DNA): TGTGCCAGCAGCTTACCCTTGGACGGGGAGCTGTTTTTT. Encoded protein: CASSLPLDGELFF.

This clonotype has ten or more counts. The gene calls are TRBV6-1 and TRBJ2-7, with a tentative D call TRBD1 (5 bases). V was shortened by 6 bases and J by 2 bases, with 14 bases between the two germline ends. Per the germline V gene, CDR1 is MNHNS and CDR2 is SASEGT. This CDR3 has 14 amino acids. CDR3 in amino acids: CASRLQGGPYEQYF. CDR3 bases: TGTGCCAGCAGACTCCAGGGTGGACCCTACGAGCAGTACTTC.